The 13 T cell receptor beta chains presented below share a single source sample, sequenced in a study of cytomegalovirus exposure and HLA in healthy donors. Both 60 Vbeta primers and 13 Jbeta primers went into the PCR. The table came from immunoSEQ multiplex PCR; TCRdb's copy has only in-frame clones and leaves some out. The table has 90,000 to 95,000 clones, around three quarters seen once. Input material: PBMCs. Every receptor here comes from a young man in good health and CMV-seronegative.

This clone has a handful of counts. Different DNA sequences within this sample yield the same CDR3. This chain joins TRBV27 and TRBJ2-7; D is possibly TRBD1 (5 bases). The CDR3 spans 13 residues. V shed 3 bases and J shed 3 bases, with 9 bases lying between them. Germline-derived CDR1 and CDR2 are MNHEY and SMNVEV (reference sequence). The CDR3 sequence: CASSLTDYYEQYF. The CDR3 DNA is TGTGCCAGCAGTTTGACAGATTACTACGAGCAGTACTTC.

The J gene is TRBJ1-1, the V gene TRBV5-8, with a weak D call TRBD1 (5 bases). Trimming removed 3 bases at V and 6 bases at J, with 12 bases between. The CDR3 sequence is 13 residues long. The V gene's germline CDR1 is SGHTS and CDR2 YDEGEE. The CDR3 spells CASSSGTTPEAFF. The CDR3 DNA follows: TGTGCCAGCAGCTCGGGGACTACGCCTGAAGCTTTCTTT. Drawing the rest from reference TRBV5-8 and TRBJ1-1, the complete variable domain is EAGVTQSPTHLIKTRGQQATLRCSPISGHTSVYWYQQALGLGLQFLLWYDEGEERNRGNFPPRFSGRQFPNYSSELNVNALELEDSALYLCASSSGTTPEAFFGQGTRLTVV.

The V call is TRBV27, the J call TRBJ1-2; unclear D gene. Germline V gene sequence: CDR1 MNHEY, CDR2 SMNVEV (reference sequence). The CDR3 consists of 13 residues. Trimming shortened V by 3 bases and J by 4 bases, and 9 bases separated the two germline ends. Here the CDR3 DNA reads TGTGCCAGCAGTTTGGAACGAGGCTATGGCTACACCTTC. This codes for CASSLERGYGYTF.

The rearrangement joins TRBV19 to TRBJ1-2; no reliable D call. Germline loops: CDR1 LNHDA, CDR2 SQIVND (reference sequence). The CDR3 runs 12 residues. The V end was cut by 7 bases, the J end by 7 bases, with 13 bases between. The CDR3 spells CASNLGGVGYTF. As DNA, the CDR3 is TGTGCCAGTAACTTGGGAGGAGTTGGCTACACCTTC.

J is TRBJ2-5 and V is TRBV5-4; TRBD2 agrees at 14 bases. J gave up 1 base and V 4 bases, and 3 bases lay outside the gene matches. The CDR3 contains 16 residues. CDR1 and CDR2 (germline): SGHNT, YYREEE (reference sequence). DNA of the CDR3: TGTGCCAGCAGCCCCGGGACTAGCGGGGGCCAAGAGACCCAGTACTTC. It translates to CASSPGTSGGQETQYF.

This clone was observed a handful of times. The genes are TRBV6-6 and TRBJ1-1; D remains unclear. The CDR3 covers 14 residues. Trimming removed 2 bases at V and 1 base at J, with 8 bases between. Germline CDR1 MNHNY, CDR2 SVGAGI (reference sequence). The CDR3 DNA follows: TGTGCCAGCAGTTACGAAGCACCGAACACTGAAGCTTTCTTT. Its translation is CASSYEAPNTEAFF.

The chain joins TRBV5-1 to TRBJ2-6; weak D call: TRBD2 (6 bases). From germline, CDR1 is SGHRS and CDR2 YFSETQ. The CDR3 runs to 15 residues. V was cut by 1 base and J by 2 bases, with 7 bases left in between. In nucleotides, the CDR3 is TGCGCCAGCAGCTTGAGGGAGGCTGGGGCCAACGTCCTGACTTTC. This gives the protein CASSLREAGANVLTF.

This sequence joins TRBV6-5 and TRBJ2-3; 9 bases line up with TRBD2. Germline values: CDR1 MNHEY, CDR2 SVGAGI. J lost 7 bases, V lost 4 bases, and 6 bases had no gene match. CDR3 size: 14 residues. CDR3 DNA sequence: TGTGCCAGCAGTTTTAGCGGGAGTGGATATACGCAGTATTTT. Amino acids: CASSFSGSGYTQYF.

The J gene is TRBJ2-1, the V gene TRBV27; 8 nucleotides line up with TRBD1. Germline V gene sequence: CDR1 MNHEY, CDR2 SMNVEV (reference sequence). The CDR3 sequence is 14 residues long. J was trimmed by 6 bases and V by 6 bases; bases with no gene match: 7. This CDR3 reads CASSYDTGGNEQFF. As DNA, the CDR3 is TGTGCCAGCAGCTATGATACAGGGGGCAATGAGCAGTTCTTC.

This chain uses TRBV15 with TRBJ2-3; 7 bases map to TRBD2. Germline V gene lookup returns CDR1 LNHNV and CDR2 YYDKDF (reference sequence). CDR3 length: 11 residues. The CDR3 nucleotides are TGTGGGGCGGGAGATATAGATACGCAGTATTTT. Its protein product is CGAGDIDTQYF.

The chain has TRBV9 and TRBJ2-7; D remains unclear. The germline V and J ends were trimmed by 0 bases and 1 base, with 11 bases remaining between them. CDR1 is SGDLS, CDR2 YYNGEE, per germline. The CDR3 is 15 residues long. DNA for the CDR3: TGTGCCAGCAGCGTAGGGGCAGTTAATTCCTACGAGCAGTACTTC. It translates to CASSVGAVNSYEQYF.

The rearrangement uses TRBV6-5 and TRBJ2-7; 8 bases match TRBD2. With V trimmed by 4 bases and J by 2 bases, 4 bases remained unmatched. In germline, CDR1 is MNHEY, CDR2 SVGAGI. The CDR3 sequence is 14 residues long. CDR3 protein: CASSSERGTYEQYF. CDR3 in DNA: TGTGCCAGCAGTTCTGAGCGGGGGACCTACGAGCAGTACTTC.

The V gene is TRBV25-1, the J gene TRBJ1-2, with 7 bases that match TRBD1. The CDR3 covers 11 residues. Trimming took 8 bases from V and 3 from J; bases not matched to a gene: 0. The germline V gene encodes CDR1 MGHDK and CDR2 SYGVNS. The CDR3 loop is CASGTDYGYTF. CDR3 sequence (DNA): TGTGCCAGCGGGACAGACTATGGCTACACCTTC.